This T cell receptor (beta chain) stems from a study of regulatory T cells in long-lasting Graves disease. As regards this clonotype: What it binds is not known.

Documented time point: newly diagnosed GD, antithyroid drugs for less than 3 months. There was RNA extracted from PBMCs, and the TCR library was made from it. Whole-study results and caveats: Persistent Graves' disease cases displayed lower TCR diversity than newly diagnosed ones.

CDR1 is SGHKS, CDR2 YYEKEE, per germline (reference sequence). The CDR3 consists of 15 residues. V was pared by 5 bases and J by 3 bases, with 6 bases of the junction left unmatched. iRepertoire HTBI primers and Arm-PCR of CDR3 regions built TCR beta libraries. TCRdb ran MiXCR on the multiplex PCR reads and lists one entry per CDR3 protein. The profile shows more than 400,000 distinct CDR3 sequences, around 15% of them singletons. In addition, the sample was reused for a study of T cells in Graves' hyperthyroidism and ophthalmopathy.

This specimen was peripheral blood mononuclear cells (PBMCs), taken at new diagnosis, from a patient treated with antithyroid drugs. This chain joins TRBV5-5 and TRBJ2-2; 8 nucleotides match TRBD2. This clonotype was sampled from a man aged 40-49 years with Graves disease. In DNA form, the CDR3 reads TGTGCCAGCAGACCGGGACTAGTCGACACCGGGGAGCTGTTTTTT. The encoded protein is CASRPGLVDTGELFF.